The sequence of this T cell receptor beta chain was determined in a study of T cell clonotyping in hematopoietic cell transplantation. General observations from the study: After transplant, recipient diversity fell while pathologically expanded clonotypes grew through day 180.

Here immunoSEQ multiplex PCR was the method, and the copy in TCRdb shows in-frame clones only, minus some. The table lists 60,000 to 75,000 clones, 94% of them singletons, with around 1.6% in the top ten. Germline assignment: CDR1 MNHEY and CDR2 SVGAGI. V shed 5 bases, J shed 5 bases, and the junction held 10 bases outside the gene matches. The CDR3 is made up of 15 amino acids. As regards this clone: Its antigen remains unknown.

V gene TRBV6-5 combines with J gene TRBJ2-5; TRBD2 aligns across 8 bases. The origin of this receptor is a man aged 50-59 years in good health. Some clones in this sample may be carry-over from other donors' samples. Sequences were obtained from peripheral blood mononuclear cells. The CDR3 spells CASSPRGLGAETQYF. As DNA, the CDR3 is TGTGCCAGCAGTCCCCGGGGACTAGGTGCGGAGACCCAGTACTTC.